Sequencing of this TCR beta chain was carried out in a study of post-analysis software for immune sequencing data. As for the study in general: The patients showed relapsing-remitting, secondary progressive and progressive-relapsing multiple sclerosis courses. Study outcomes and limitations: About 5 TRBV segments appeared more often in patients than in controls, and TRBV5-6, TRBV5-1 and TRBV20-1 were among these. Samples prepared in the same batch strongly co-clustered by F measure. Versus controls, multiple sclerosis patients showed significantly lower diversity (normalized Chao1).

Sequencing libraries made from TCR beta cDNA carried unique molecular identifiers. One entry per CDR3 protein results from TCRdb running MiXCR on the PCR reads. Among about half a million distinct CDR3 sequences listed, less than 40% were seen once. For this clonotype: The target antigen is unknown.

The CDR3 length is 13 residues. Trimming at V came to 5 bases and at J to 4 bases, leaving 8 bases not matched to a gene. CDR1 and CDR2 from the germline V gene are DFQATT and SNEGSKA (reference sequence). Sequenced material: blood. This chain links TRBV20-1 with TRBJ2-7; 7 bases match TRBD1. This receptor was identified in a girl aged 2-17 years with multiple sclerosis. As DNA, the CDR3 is TGCAGTGCTGTAGACAGGGCAACTTACGAGCAGTACTTC. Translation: CSAVDRATYEQYF.